Listed below are T cell receptor beta chains from one sample, sequenced in a study of shared clonotypes between healthy human individuals. Sequencing was performed with immunoSEQ multiplex PCR; in TCRdb, only in-frame clones are kept and a portion is missing. This table has roughly 2 million clones, around 95% appearing once. The specimen sequenced was naive CD4+ T cells sorted from blood. These receptors came from a man younger than 35 in good health. The CDR3 runs from the conserved cysteine through the conserved F or W.

V	J	CDR3
TRBV20-1	TRBJ2-3	CSANRADTQYF
TRBV29-1	TRBJ2-7	CSVPSTSDPSYEQYF
TRBV29-1	TRBJ1-3	CSVAGGTGRNTIYF
TRBV19	TRBJ2-7	CASSISGTAYEQYF
TRBV7-8	TRBJ2-3	CASSSGGGRPRNTQYF
TRBV18	TRBJ1-6	CASSPRRGLDNSPLHF
TRBV6-1	TRBJ2-7	CASSALGTSAAYEQYF
TRBV10-3	TRBJ1-5	CAISESTGGGNQPQHF
TRBV18	TRBJ2-2	CASSPAVSANTGELFF
TRBV2	TRBJ2-7	CASNSYPSSYEQYF
TRBV25-1	TRBJ2-5	CASSEYDRVETQYF
TRBV18	TRBJ2-1	CASSPGLYNEQFF
TRBV4-1	TRBJ2-2	CASSLHGELFF
TRBV18	TRBJ2-7	CASSPPGTAYEQYF
TRBV28	TRBJ1-1	CASSGWEASMNTEAFF
TRBV9	TRBJ2-5	CASSVGGGWNGQETQYF
TRBV19	TRBJ2-5	CASRSGRGDQETQYF
TRBV19	TRBJ1-4	CASSSRRAGANEKLFF
TRBV19	TRBJ2-7	CASSTQRGSSYEQYF
TRBV5-1	TRBJ1-5	CASSLYGQHSNQPQHF
TRBV6-1	TRBJ2-1	CASSRDRGHNEQFF
TRBV19	TRBJ1-2	CASKRSGQGNYGYTF
TRBV5-4	TRBJ2-3	CASSLELATMGRDTQYF
TRBV25-1	TRBJ1-2	CASSEWKEGGYGYTF
TRBV4-2	TRBJ1-2	CASSQASQHYGYTF
TRBV10-3	TRBJ2-7	CATGGSYEQYF
TRBV29-1	TRBJ2-3	CSVRQGGTDTQYF
TRBV5-1	TRBJ1-6	CASSLEKGFLVNSPLHF
TRBV27	TRBJ1-6	CASMTSTGTGLPPLHF
TRBV6-1	TRBJ1-5	CASRQGADNQPQHF
TRBV14	TRBJ1-1	CASSQDRFAGPFPNTEAFF
TRBV6-1	TRBJ1-3	CASSVDRPTGNTIYF
TRBV22-1	TRBJ1-3	CPGSVPPVRVEDGNTIYF
TRBV6-5	TRBJ2-7	CASSSRQGAAYEQYF
TRBV7-9	TRBJ2-5	CASSYLTGYQETQYF
TRBV5-4	TRBJ2-2	CASSREGRTGELFF
TRBV5-1	TRBJ2-2	CASSPLGQNTGELFF
TRBV4-1	TRBJ1-2	CASSQERTAIYGYTF
TRBV19	TRBJ2-7	CASSRRGSGSYEQYF
TRBV18	TRBJ2-7	CASSPGQGYYEQYF
TRBV2	TRBJ2-7	CASSREQGAYEQYF
TRBV30	TRBJ1-5	CAWSGGYSNQPQHF
TRBV9	TRBJ2-1	CASSPTGTTYNEQFF
TRBV18	TRBJ2-1	CASSPRTSGSLVNEQFF
TRBV5-1	TRBJ2-5	CASSLNTGAQETQYF
TRBV7-8	TRBJ2-1	CASSPLGLGTREQFF
TRBV6-1	TRBJ2-3	CASSDYVYLSYTQYF
TRBV27	TRBJ2-3	CASSLGTTYTDTQYF
TRBV19	TRBJ2-3	CASSIRLEADTQYF
TRBV6-1	TRBJ2-2	CATERERKTGELFF
TRBV7-9	TRBJ1-3	CASSWTGVGNTIYF
TRBV5-4	TRBJ1-1	CASSGTGVGTEAFF
TRBV7-2	TRBJ2-2	CASSFGTGGNTGELFF
TRBV5-1	TRBJ2-5	CASSLSQGGQETQYF
TRBV6-1	TRBJ1-6	CASATGTGVSPLHF